A selection of T cell receptor beta chains follows, all from one sample in a study of cytomegalovirus exposure and HLA in healthy donors. Profiling relied on immunoSEQ multiplex PCR, and the TCRdb table lists in-frame clones only, not all of them. The repertoire includes about 160,000 clones, around 76% of them detected once, and approximately 7.1% sits in the top ten. Specimen: PBMCs. The receptors were gathered from a man in his forties in good health and CMV-seropositive. CDR3s include the opening cysteine and the closing phenylalanine or tryptophan. D genes are given only for firm matches. For some rows the clone size is stated as once, few or many, or as a class when expanded; others skip it.

d_call: TRBD1
j_call: TRBJ2-7
clone_size: -
v_call: TRBV6-6
cdr3_aa: CASSYGGTGSYEQYF
cdr3_nt: TGTGCCAGCAGTTACGGGGGGACAGGTTCCTACGAGCAGTACTTC

d_call: -
j_call: TRBJ2-3
clone_size: -
v_call: TRBV6-5
cdr3_aa: CASSYELSDTQYF
cdr3_nt: TGTGCCAGCAGTTACGAGTTGTCAGATACGCAGTATTTT

d_call: TRBD1
j_call: TRBJ1-5
clone_size: -
v_call: TRBV10-3
cdr3_aa: CAMQGALGQPQHF
cdr3_nt: TGTGCCATGCAGGGGGCTTTGGGTCAGCCCCAGCATTTT

d_call: -
j_call: TRBJ2-2
clone_size: -
v_call: TRBV21-1
cdr3_aa: CASSKAGQDKNTGELFF
cdr3_nt: TGTGCCAGCAGCAAAGCAGGTCAGGACAAGAACACCGGGGAGCTGTTTTTT

d_call: -
j_call: TRBJ1-5
clone_size: -
v_call: TRBV4-1
cdr3_aa: CASSQTDNSGQPQHF
cdr3_nt: TGCGCCAGCAGCCAAACGGACAACTCTGGTCAGCCCCAGCATTTT

d_call: -
j_call: TRBJ1-6
clone_size: -
v_call: TRBV19
cdr3_aa: CASSKTDSHSPLHF
cdr3_nt: TGTGCCAGTAGTAAAACGGACAGCCACTCACCCCTCCACTTT

d_call: TRBD1
j_call: TRBJ1-2
clone_size: -
v_call: TRBV9
cdr3_aa: CASSPGGGYGYTF
cdr3_nt: TGTGCCAGCAGCCCAGGGGGCGGCTATGGCTACACCTTC

d_call: -
j_call: TRBJ1-5
clone_size: -
v_call: TRBV7-2
cdr3_aa: CASSLVGQGADQPQHF
cdr3_nt: TGTGCCAGCAGCTTAGTTGGCCAGGGCGCAGATCAGCCCCAGCATTTT

d_call: TRBD1
j_call: TRBJ1-5
clone_size: -
v_call: TRBV10-3
cdr3_aa: CARPTGTGNQPQHF
cdr3_nt: TGTGCCAGGCCCACCGGGACAGGCAATCAGCCCCAGCATTTT

d_call: TRBD1
j_call: TRBJ2-7
clone_size: -
v_call: TRBV19
cdr3_aa: CASSADREYGTYEQYF
cdr3_nt: TGTGCCAGTAGTGCGGACAGGGAATACGGGACCTACGAGCAGTACTTC

d_call: TRBD1
j_call: TRBJ1-5
clone_size: -
v_call: TRBV9
cdr3_aa: CASSGTGGQPQHF
cdr3_nt: TGTGCCAGCAGCGGAACAGGGGGCCAGCCCCAGCATTTT

d_call: -
j_call: TRBJ1-6
clone_size: -
v_call: TRBV7-2
cdr3_aa: CASSLTPGRDSPLHF
cdr3_nt: TGTGCCAGCAGCTTAACCCCAGGGAGGGATTCACCCCTCCACTTT

d_call: -
j_call: TRBJ2-7
clone_size: few
v_call: TRBV2
cdr3_aa: CAWSPGSAYEQYF
cdr3_nt: TGTGCCTGGTCCCCGGGGAGCGCCTACGAGCAGTACTTC

d_call: TRBD1
j_call: TRBJ2-3
clone_size: -
v_call: TRBV4-3
cdr3_aa: CASSQPDRGDTQYF
cdr3_nt: TGCGCCAGCAGCCAACCGGACAGGGGAGATACGCAGTATTTT

d_call: -
j_call: TRBJ1-1
clone_size: -
v_call: TRBV6-1
cdr3_aa: CASSDLRTAGAEAFF
cdr3_nt: TGTGCCAGCAGTGACCTTCGGACGGCCGGGGCTGAAGCTTTCTTT

d_call: -
j_call: TRBJ2-5
clone_size: -
v_call: TRBV2
cdr3_aa: CASIAERETQYF
cdr3_nt: TGTGCCAGTATAGCGGAGAGAGAGACCCAGTACTTC

d_call: TRBD1
j_call: TRBJ2-7
clone_size: -
v_call: TRBV9
cdr3_aa: CASSLGTEHYEQYF
cdr3_nt: TGTGCCAGCAGCCTTGGGACAGAGCACTACGAGCAGTACTTC

d_call: -
j_call: TRBJ2-1
clone_size: -
v_call: TRBV7-9
cdr3_aa: CASPSGEGGMYNEQFF
cdr3_nt: TGTGCCAGCCCCTCCGGGGAGGGGGGCATGTACAATGAGCAGTTCTTC

d_call: -
j_call: TRBJ2-2
clone_size: -
v_call: TRBV27
cdr3_aa: CASRDQGSGELFF
cdr3_nt: TGTGCCAGCCGGGACCAGGGGTCCGGGGAGCTGTTTTTT

d_call: -
j_call: TRBJ1-1
clone_size: -
v_call: TRBV9
cdr3_aa: CASRKDSGVNTEAFF
cdr3_nt: TGTGCCAGCAGGAAAGACAGTGGCGTGAACACTGAAGCTTTCTTT

d_call: -
j_call: TRBJ2-7
clone_size: -
v_call: TRBV5-8
cdr3_aa: CASSLTPTGQYF
cdr3_nt: TGTGCCAGCAGCTTGACCCCAACCGGGCAGTACTTC

d_call: TRBD1
j_call: TRBJ1-4
clone_size: -
v_call: TRBV10-3
cdr3_aa: CAIGTGGKNEKLFF
cdr3_nt: TGTGCCATCGGGACAGGGGGCAAAAATGAAAAACTGTTTTTT

d_call: -
j_call: TRBJ1-1
clone_size: -
v_call: TRBV5-1
cdr3_aa: CASSLPRVHTEAFF
cdr3_nt: TGCGCCAGCAGCTTGCCCAGGGTTCACACTGAAGCTTTCTTT

d_call: -
j_call: TRBJ1-5
clone_size: few
v_call: TRBV7-8
cdr3_aa: CASSLVADSNQPQHF
cdr3_nt: TGTGCCAGCAGCTTAGTCGCGGACAGTAATCAGCCCCAGCATTTT

d_call: -
j_call: TRBJ2-7
clone_size: -
v_call: TRBV6-1
cdr3_aa: CASSSGGPNEQYF
cdr3_nt: TGTGCCAGCAGCAGCGGAGGGCCTAACGAGCAGTACTTC

d_call: -
j_call: TRBJ2-5
clone_size: -
v_call: TRBV25-1
cdr3_aa: CASSENRRETQYF
cdr3_nt: TGTGCCAGCAGTGAAAACCGGAGAGAGACCCAGTACTTC

d_call: TRBD1
j_call: TRBJ2-7
clone_size: -
v_call: TRBV7-9
cdr3_aa: CASSSYSRDRSHEQYF
cdr3_nt: TGTGCCAGCAGCTCCTACTCCCGGGACAGGAGTCACGAGCAGTACTTC

d_call: TRBD1
j_call: TRBJ2-3
clone_size: -
v_call: TRBV5-4
cdr3_aa: CASSFGQGTDTQYF
cdr3_nt: TGTGCCAGCAGCTTCGGACAGGGCACAGATACGCAGTATTTT

d_call: -
j_call: TRBJ1-6
clone_size: -
v_call: TRBV5-1
cdr3_aa: CASSLEGQTNSPLHF
cdr3_nt: TGCGCCAGCAGCTTGGAGGGGCAGACCAATTCACCCCTCCACTTT

d_call: -
j_call: TRBJ2-3
clone_size: once
v_call: TRBV6-6
cdr3_aa: CASSSPGQLLHNTQYF
cdr3_nt: TGTGCCAGCAGTTCCCCGGGACAACTATTGCACAATACGCAGTATTTT

d_call: TRBD1
j_call: TRBJ2-7
clone_size: -
v_call: TRBV7-9
cdr3_aa: CASRGEGQGTYEQYF
cdr3_nt: TGTGCCAGCAGAGGGGAGGGACAGGGGACCTACGAGCAGTACTTC